This passage covers 22 T cell receptor beta chains from one sample sequenced in a study of blood T cells in healthy people across ages. A second about 7 to 11 cycle PCR used barcoded and J-beta primers. TCRdb fed the 5' RACE reads into MiXCR, producing one record per CDR3 protein. In the table there are roughly 1.5 million distinct CDR3 sequences, about 42% of which are singletons. The material sequenced was blood. These receptors originate from a woman between 18 and 30 years old in good health.

This clonotype was seen a few times. This rearrangement joins TRBV4-1 to TRBJ1-2; no definite D call. Per the germline V gene, CDR1 is MGHRA and CDR2 is YSYEKL. Trimming removed 0 bases from V and 4 bases from J, with 9 bases in between. The CDR3 loop spans 14 amino acids. CDR3 sequence (DNA): TGCGCCAGCAGCCAAGATTATTCAGCCTATGGCTACACCTTC. It specifies CASSQDYSAYGYTF.

This clonotype was detected only a few times. The chain employs TRBV28 and TRBJ2-7, with 7 positions matching TRBD1. Trimming removed 3 bases from V and 0 bases from J; junction bases left unmatched: 11. Germline CDR1 and CDR2: MDHEN and SYDVKM. This CDR3 spans 17 amino acids. The CDR3 reads CASSFSDRLLSSYEQYF. The CDR3 DNA reads TGTGCCAGCAGTTTTTCGGACAGGCTGCTGAGCTCCTACGAGCAGTACTTC.

The chain links TRBV20-1 to TRBJ2-3; the D gene could be TRBD1 or TRBD2 (5 bases each). The CDR3 length is 15 residues. Per the germline V gene, CDR1 is DFQATT and CDR2 is SNEGSKA (reference sequence). Trimming pared 0 bases from V and 8 bases from J, leaving 18 bases between. CDR3 sequence reads: CSARDGDRLTPTQYF. CDR3 in DNA: TGCAGTGCTAGAGACGGGGACCGGCTAACCCCTACGCAGTATTTT.

This clonotype was detected only a few times. This rearrangement joins TRBV20-1 to TRBJ2-3, with 12 positions matching TRBD2. Germline CDR1 and CDR2: DFQATT and SNEGSKA (reference sequence). The CDR3 consists of 15 residues. The V segment lost 3 bases and the J segment 2 bases; nucleotides outside the gene matches: 3. CDR3 in DNA: TGCAGTGCTAGGGCTAGCGGGAGGGACACAGATACGCAGTATTTT. Its protein is CSARASGRDTDTQYF.

The chain couples TRBV27 to TRBJ1-1, with unresolved D. Germline assignment: CDR1 MNHEY and CDR2 SMNVEV (reference sequence). The CDR3 length is 14 residues. The V and J ends lost 3 bases and 0 bases respectively, with 8 bases between them. CDR3 DNA sequence: TGTGCCAGCAGTTTGGTCAACATGAACACTGAAGCTTTCTTT. It specifies CASSLVNMNTEAFF.

The V gene is TRBV29-1, the J gene TRBJ2-7; no definite D call. This CDR3 is 12 amino acids long. V lost 5 bases to trimming and J lost 7 bases, with 15 bases between them. CDR1 SQVTM and CDR2 ANQGSEA come from the germline V gene. CDR3 protein: CSVPGMGNEQYF. The CDR3 nucleotides read TGCAGCGTTCCTGGAATGGGGAATGAGCAGTACTTC.

The sample holds a few counts of this clonotype. The chain couples TRBV20-1 to TRBJ2-1, with D perhaps TRBD2 (5 bases). V was pared by 0 bases and J by 2 bases, with 17 bases between. The CDR3 contains 17 residues. Germline CDR1 DFQATT, CDR2 SNEGSKA (reference sequence). CDR3 residues: CSARDLGSSGTYNEQFF. Written as DNA, the CDR3 is TGCAGTGCTAGAGATCTAGGGTCGAGCGGAACCTACAATGAGCAGTTCTTC.

The chain is built from TRBV6-2 or TRBV6-3 and TRBJ1-6, with D unresolved. In germline, CDR1 is MNHEY, CDR2 SVGEGT. Trimming pared 5 bases from V and 0 bases from J, leaving 11 bases between. The CDR3 is 16 amino acids. The CDR3 DNA sequence: TGTGCCAGCAGTGGACGGACGAGCTCCTATAATTCACCCCTCCACTTT. Amino acids: CASSGRTSSYNSPLHF.

V and J are TRBV3-1 and TRBJ2-5; 7 nucleotides line up with TRBD2. Germline CDR1 reads LGHDT; CDR2 reads YNNKEL (reference sequence). The CDR3 length is 14 residues. Trimming at V came to 3 bases and at J to 0 bases, leaving 1 base not matched to a gene. This CDR3 is CASSQGGDQETQYF. DNA for the CDR3: TGTGCCAGCAGCCAGGGGGGGGACCAAGAGACCCAGTACTTC.

V gene TRBV27 combines with J gene TRBJ1-2; unclear D gene. The CDR3 consists of 13 residues. Germline CDR1 is MNHEY and CDR2 is SMNVEV (reference sequence). V was cut by 5 bases and J by 4 bases, with 11 bases left in between. CDR3: CASSPRKLYGYTF. The CDR3 bases are TGTGCCAGCAGTCCACGGAAACTCTATGGCTACACCTTC.

V is TRBV25-1 and J is TRBJ2-4, with 7 bases fitting TRBD1. TRBJ2-7 matches the DNA end more closely, so the J call is doubtful. The CDR3 has 16 amino acids. Germline V gene lookup returns CDR1 MGHDK and CDR2 SYGVNS. CDR3 amino acids: CASSALQGKGSYEQYF. CDR3 DNA: TGTGCCAGCAGTGCCCTACAGGGGAAGGGGTCCTACGAGCAGTACTTC.

A word on this clonotype: The CDR3 does not close with the conserved phenylalanine or tryptophan, likely indicating a read error. It is unclear where the CDR3 begins or ends on the DNA, so no DNA is shown, and the CDR3 is as TCRdb lists it. This chain links TRBV6-5 with TRBJ2-5; the DNA was not compared with TRBD1, the D call given in the table. The germline CDR1 and CDR2 sequences are MNHEY and SVGAGI. The CDR3 is made up of 14 amino acids, end residues included. CDR3 amino acids: CASSRLDRDVTFGS.

The chain couples TRBV20-1 to TRBJ2-7; the match to TRBD2 covers 8 bases. The CDR3 is 14 residues long. CDR1 is DFQATT and CDR2 is SNEGSKA in the germline V gene (reference sequence). Losses at the gene ends were 6 bases for V and 2 bases for J; bases not matched to a gene: 9. The CDR3 loop reads CSAGQKREPYEQYF. The CDR3 DNA follows: TGCAGTGCAGGCCAGAAGCGGGAGCCCTACGAGCAGTACTTC.

There are a few counts of this clonotype. The rearrangement links TRBV25-1 to TRBJ2-1; D possibly corresponds to TRBD1 (7 bases). The CDR3 is made up of 18 amino acids. Deletions cut 4 bases from V and 3 bases from J, with 22 bases between. Germline assignment: CDR1 MGHDK and CDR2 SYGVNS. DNA for the CDR3: TGTGCCAGCAGTGGGCCCCATCGTGTGCGGGACAGCTACAATGAGCAGTTCTTC. Translated, it gives CASSGPHRVRDSYNEQFF. Full variable domain (remainder filled in from reference TRBV25-1 and TRBJ2-1): EADIYQTPRYLVIGTGKKITLECSQTMGHDKMYWYQQDPGMELHLIHYSYGVNSTEKGDLSSESTVSRIRTEHFPLTLESARPSHTSQYLCASSGPHRVRDSYNEQFFGPGTRLTVL.

The chain has TRBV4-1 and TRBJ2-4; D not resolved. CDR3 length: 15 residues. Germline CDR1 is MGHRA and CDR2 is YSYEKL. V was shortened by 3 bases and J by 1 base, with 10 bases between the two germline ends. The CDR3: CASSHRLVAKNIQYF. The CDR3 DNA reads TGCGCCAGCAGCCACCGTCTCGTGGCCAAAAACATTCAGTACTTC.

This clonotype was observed a handful of times. The chain recombines TRBV5-4 with TRBJ2-3, with 10 bases aligning to TRBD2. This CDR3 comprises 15 residues. CDR1 is SGHNT, CDR2 YYREEE, per germline (reference sequence). Trimming cost V 4 bases and J 2 bases; bases outside gene matches: 4. The CDR3, as DNA: TGTGCCAGCAGCATCACTAGCGGGGTCACAGATACGCAGTATTTT. Protein sequence: CASSITSGVTDTQYF.

The V and J genes are TRBV6-5 and TRBJ1-2, with a tentative D call TRBD1 (5 bases). CDR3 size: 15 residues. V lost 4 bases to trimming and J lost 6 bases, with 18 bases between them. Germline CDR1 MNHEY, CDR2 SVGAGI. The CDR3 DNA sequence: TGTGCCAGCAGTTCTGTCGGGACGCCGAATAATGGCTACACCTTC. Its protein product is CASSSVGTPNNGYTF.

V usage is TRBV30 and J usage is TRBJ1-2, with D hard to call. V lost 3 bases to trimming and J lost 4 bases, with 6 bases between them. Germline V gene lookup returns CDR1 GTSNPN and CDR2 SVGIG (reference sequence). The CDR3 runs 11 residues. The CDR3 spells CAWREGYGYTF. The CDR3 DNA is TGTGCCTGGAGGGAAGGCTATGGCTACACCTTC.

V gene TRBV25-1 combines with J gene TRBJ2-5; D unresolved. Germline CDR1 is MGHDK and CDR2 is SYGVNS. The germline V and J ends were trimmed by 2 bases and 11 bases, with 12 bases remaining between them. The CDR3 runs to 12 residues. The CDR3 protein is CASSEGYREQYF. DNA of the CDR3: TGTGCCAGCAGTGAAGGATATCGAGAGCAGTACTTC.

This clonotype was detected only a few times. The chain joins TRBV12-3 or TRBV12-4 to TRBJ2-3; 12 bases are shared with TRBD2. Trimming cost V 8 bases and J 4 bases; bases outside gene matches: 16. CDR3 length: 18 amino acids. The CDR3 protein is CASGNTPTSGGFSDTQYF. The CDR3, as DNA: TGTGCCAGCGGAAACACCCCGACTAGCGGGGGCTTTTCAGATACGCAGTATTTT.

The V call is TRBV27, the J call TRBJ2-7; no firm D call. The CDR3 runs 11 residues. Trimming took off 8 bases at V and 6 bases at J, with 11 bases between the two ends. From germline, CDR1 is MNHEY and CDR2 SMNVEV (reference sequence). CDR3 loop: CASRLAAEQYF. The CDR3 region has the DNA TGTGCCAGCCGATTGGCAGCCGAGCAGTACTTC.

V gene TRBV20-1 combines with J gene TRBJ2-3; weak D call: TRBD1 (6 bases). The CDR3 runs 13 residues. The V and J ends lost 5 bases and 4 bases respectively, with 13 bases between them. The germline V gene has CDR1 DFQATT and CDR2 SNEGSKA (reference sequence). Here the CDR3 DNA reads TGCAGTGCTCGGGACATAACATCAGATACGCAGTATTTT. It encodes CSARDITSDTQYF.